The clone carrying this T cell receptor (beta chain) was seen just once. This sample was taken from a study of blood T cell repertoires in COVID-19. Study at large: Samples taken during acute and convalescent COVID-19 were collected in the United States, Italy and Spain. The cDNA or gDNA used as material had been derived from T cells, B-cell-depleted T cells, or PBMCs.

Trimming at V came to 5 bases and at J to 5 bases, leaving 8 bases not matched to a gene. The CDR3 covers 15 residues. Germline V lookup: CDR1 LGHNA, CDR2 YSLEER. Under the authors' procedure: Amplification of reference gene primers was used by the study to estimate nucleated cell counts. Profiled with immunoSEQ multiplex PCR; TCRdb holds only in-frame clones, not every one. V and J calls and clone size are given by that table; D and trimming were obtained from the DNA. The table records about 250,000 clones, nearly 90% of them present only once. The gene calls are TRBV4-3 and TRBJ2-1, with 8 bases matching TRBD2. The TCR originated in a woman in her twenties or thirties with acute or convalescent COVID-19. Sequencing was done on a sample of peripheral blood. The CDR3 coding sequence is TGCGCCAGCAGCACAGGCGGGGGGCAGGACAATGAGCAGTTCTTC. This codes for CASSTGGGQDNEQFF.